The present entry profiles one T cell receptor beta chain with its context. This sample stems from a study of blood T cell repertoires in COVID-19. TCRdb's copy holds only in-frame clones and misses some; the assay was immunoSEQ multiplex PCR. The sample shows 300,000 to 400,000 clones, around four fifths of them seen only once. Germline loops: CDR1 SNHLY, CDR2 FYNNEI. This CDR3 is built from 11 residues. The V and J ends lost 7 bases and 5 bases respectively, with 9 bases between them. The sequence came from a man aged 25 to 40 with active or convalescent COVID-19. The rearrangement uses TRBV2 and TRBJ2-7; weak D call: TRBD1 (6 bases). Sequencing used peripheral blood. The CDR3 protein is CASNRAHEQYF. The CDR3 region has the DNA TGTGCCAGCAACAGGGCCCACGAGCAGTACTTC. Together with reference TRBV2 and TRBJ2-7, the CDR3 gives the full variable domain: EPEVTQTPSHQVTQMGQEVILRCVPISNHLYFYWYRQILGQKVEFLVSFYNNEISEKSEIFDDQFSVERPDGSNFTLKIRSTKLEDSAMYFCASNRAHEQYFGPGTRLTVT.